These 32 T cell receptor beta chains were all obtained from the same sample, sequenced in a study of blood T cell repertoires in COVID-19. Here immunoSEQ multiplex PCR was the method, and the copy in TCRdb shows in-frame clones only, minus some. The repertoire holds 55,000 to 80,000 clones, with around 90% as singletons. Sequenced material: peripheral blood. These receptors were collected from a man between 65 and 79 years old with acute or convalescent COVID-19.

V usage is TRBV9 and J usage is TRBJ2-3; 7 nucleotides match TRBD1. Trimming cost V 0 bases and J 0 bases; bases outside gene matches: 7. Germline-derived CDR1 and CDR2 are SGDLS and YYNGEE. The CDR3 has 17 residues. CDR3 DNA: TGTGCCAGCAGCGTAGGTTGGGACAGCCGTAGCACAGATACGCAGTATTTT. It translates to CASSVGWDSRSTDTQYF.

The chain combines TRBV4-1 with TRBJ2-1; 7 bases agree with TRBD2. Germline V gene lookup returns CDR1 MGHRA and CDR2 YSYEKL. The CDR3 is 14 residues long. The J segment lost 9 bases and the V segment lost 0 bases, leaving 5 bases of the junction unmatched. CDR3 nucleotides: TGCGCCAGCAGCCAAGAACCGTCTAGCGGTGAGCAGTTCTTC. Its protein is CASSQEPSSGEQFF.

This chain joins TRBV15 and TRBJ2-1; 9 nucleotides align to TRBD1. The CDR3 is 15 amino acids. From germline, CDR1 is LNHNV and CDR2 YYDKDF (reference sequence). J was trimmed by 6 bases and V by 2 bases; bases with no gene match: 5. For the CDR3, the DNA is TGTGCCACCAGCAGACCGGGACAGGGCCGCAATGAGCAGTTCTTC. Encoded protein: CATSRPGQGRNEQFF.

The chain combines TRBV6-5 with TRBJ2-1; TRBD1 matches 10 bases. J lost 5 bases, V lost 6 bases, and 7 bases had no gene match. Germline CDR1 MNHEY, CDR2 SVGAGI. The CDR3 is made up of 15 amino acids. The CDR3 nucleotides are TGTGCCAGCAGCGGGGGGGGACAGGGGAACAATGAGCAGTTCTTC. It translates to CASSGGGQGNNEQFF.

CDR3 DNA: TGCGCCAGCAGCTCCGAGGGTTCCTCTGGAAACACCATATATTTT. Encoded protein: CASSSEGSSGNTIYF. The chain couples TRBV5-1 to TRBJ1-3; D gene uncertain. There are 15 residues in the CDR3. Trimming stripped 3 bases from V and 0 bases from J, with 10 bases between. Germline V lookup: CDR1 SGHRS, CDR2 YFSETQ. The whole variable domain, remainder taken from reference TRBV5-1 and TRBJ1-3, is KAGVTQTPRYLIKTRGQQVTLSCSPISGHRSVSWYQQTPGQGLQFLFEYFSETQRNKGNFPGRFSGRQFSNSRSEMNVSTLELGDSALYLCASSSEGSSGNTIYFGEGSWLTVV.

This sequence joins TRBV10-1 and TRBJ1-6, with 9 positions matching TRBD1. Germline V gene lookup returns CDR1 WNHNN and CDR2 SYGVQD (reference sequence). This CDR3 region has 14 residues. The ends lost 8 bases at V and 6 bases at J; junction bases unmatched: 5. CDR3 DNA sequence: TGCGCCAGCGCCGGGGACAGGGCTAATTCACCCCTCCACTTT. As protein: CASAGDRANSPLHF.

This chain links TRBV6-1 with TRBJ1-2; possibly TRBD1 for D (6 bases). Germline CDR1 is MNHNS and CDR2 is SASEGT. The V end lost 3 bases, the J end lost 5 bases, and 19 bases lay between the germline ends. This CDR3 region has 16 residues. The CDR3 DNA reads as TGTGCCAGCAGTGAGTATGGGGGCGAGGAATTATATGGCTACACCTTC. This sequence encodes CASSEYGGEELYGYTF.

This chain connects TRBV5-1 to TRBJ1-3; TRBD1 matches 8 bases. CDR3 size: 13 residues. V lost 7 bases, J lost 4 bases, and 4 bases stayed unmatched. Looked up from germline, CDR1 is SGHRS and CDR2 is YFSETQ. The CDR3 loop is CASRTGTGNTIYF. The DNA of the CDR3 is TGCGCCAGCCGGACAGGGACGGGAAACACCATATATTTT.

The rearrangement links TRBV19 to TRBJ1-1; TRBD1 aligns across 7 bases. This CDR3 has 14 residues. Germline lookup yields CDR1 LNHDA and CDR2 SQIVND (reference sequence). After removal of 6 bases from V and 5 bases from J, the junction contained 9 bases not matched to a gene. For the CDR3, the DNA is TGTGCCAGTAGCTCGAACAGGGGTCAAACTGAAGCTTTCTTT. It codes for CASSSNRGQTEAFF.

This clone was seen just once. The chain joins TRBV5-4 to TRBJ2-3, with D possibly matching TRBD2 (7 bases). The germline gives CDR1 SGHNT, CDR2 YYREEE (reference sequence). This CDR3 has 16 residues. V dropped 1 base and J dropped 1 base, with 13 bases sitting between them. The CDR3 nucleotides are TGTGCCAGCAGCTTGTCCGGGGGGCTGGGCACAGATACGCAGTATTTT. It codes for CASSLSGGLGTDTQYF.

The chain recombines TRBV10-3 with TRBJ1-6; 7 bases match TRBD1. With V trimmed by 9 bases and J by 9 bases, 14 bases remained unmatched. Germline lookup yields CDR1 ENHRY and CDR2 SYGVKD. This CDR3 contains 15 residues. Written as DNA, the CDR3 is TGTGCCATAAGACCGGCAGGGGGTAGTAGTTCACCCCTCCACTTT. Translation: CAIRPAGGSSSPLHF.

The rearrangement joins TRBV7-6 to TRBJ1-5, with D unresolved. Looked up from germline, CDR1 is SGHVS and CDR2 is FNYEAQ. V was shortened by 8 bases and J by 0 bases, with 14 bases between the two germline ends. This CDR3 has 15 amino acids. CDR3 sequence: CASAADSFSNQPQHF. In DNA, the CDR3 is TGTGCCAGCGCGGCAGACTCATTTAGCAATCAGCCCCAGCATTTT. Full variable domain (missing parts from reference TRBV7-6 and TRBJ1-5): GAGVSQSPRYKVTKRGQDVALRCDPISGHVSLYWYRQALGQGPEFLTYFNYEAQQDKSGLPNDRFSAERPEGSISTLTIQRTEQRDSAMYRCASAADSFSNQPQHFGDGTRLSIL.

The chain recombines TRBV2 with TRBJ2-1, with 7 positions matching TRBD2. Per the germline V gene, CDR1 is SNHLY and CDR2 is FYNNEI. This CDR3 comprises 13 residues. Losses at the gene ends were 9 bases for V and 5 bases for J; bases not matched to a gene: 7. For the CDR3, the DNA is TGTGCCAGTGGGACTATCCGAAACAATGAGCAGTTCTTC. Encoded protein: CASGTIRNNEQFF.

The chain recombines TRBV3-1 (or the pseudogene TRBV3-2) with TRBJ1-2, with D maybe TRBD1 (5 bases). Trimming removed 4 bases from V and 2 bases from J, with 14 bases in between. Germline V gives CDR1 LGHDT, CDR2 YNNKEL (reference sequence). The CDR3 runs to 15 residues. In nucleotides, the CDR3 is TGTGCCAGCAGCCCCCGCGGGGCCCGAAACTATGGCTACACCTTC. Translated, it gives CASSPRGARNYGYTF.

This rearrangement joins TRBV9 to TRBJ1-2; D might be TRBD1 (5 bases). V dropped 2 bases and J dropped 5 bases, with 13 bases sitting between them. This CDR3 region has 14 residues. CDR1 SGDLS and CDR2 YYNGEE come from the germline V gene. In DNA, the CDR3 is TGTGCCAGCAGCGTTGGGGGGACGGAGTATGGCTACACCTTC. Amino acids: CASSVGGTEYGYTF.

The chain recombines TRBV27 with TRBJ2-2; no firm D call. The germline V gene has CDR1 MNHEY and CDR2 SMNVEV (reference sequence). Trimming took off 2 bases at V and 4 bases at J, with 5 bases between the two ends. There are 13 residues in the CDR3. The CDR3, as DNA: TGTGCCAGCAGTTTAAGAGTCACCGGGGAGCTGTTTTTT. It yields the protein CASSLRVTGELFF.

The chain is built from TRBV19 and TRBJ2-2, with 11 bases identical to TRBD1. The V gene end was trimmed by 5 bases and the J gene end by 5 bases; junction bases not matched to a gene: 4. This CDR3 is built from 15 residues. Germline-derived CDR1 and CDR2 are LNHDA and SQIVND (reference sequence). Written as DNA, the CDR3 is TGTGCCAGTAGTGAGGACAGGGGGCGAACCGGGGAGCTGTTTTTT. This translates into CASSEDRGRTGELFF.

The V call is TRBV2, the J call TRBJ1-3, with a tentative D call TRBD1 (6 bases). Trimming removed 7 bases at V and 3 bases at J, with 7 bases between. CDR3 length: 12 amino acids. Per the germline V gene, CDR1 is SNHLY and CDR2 is FYNNEI. The CDR3 reads CASNRVGNTIYF. The DNA of the CDR3 is TGTGCCAGCAACAGGGTTGGAAACACCATATATTTT.

A few counts support this clone. This chain joins TRBV18 and TRBJ2-5; D unresolved. Trimming pared 3 bases from V and 7 bases from J, leaving 12 bases between. The germline gives CDR1 KGHSH, CDR2 LQKENI. The CDR3 length is 13 residues. As DNA, the CDR3 is TGTGCCAGCTCACCCGGTCGGTCGGGGACCCAGTACTTC. This codes for CASSPGRSGTQYF.

The chain has TRBV27 and TRBJ1-1, with 7 positions matching TRBD1. Germline loops: CDR1 MNHEY, CDR2 SMNVEV (reference sequence). V shed 6 bases and J 0 bases; nucleotides not matched to a gene: 4. The length of the CDR3 is 14 residues. The chain's CDR3 is CASRLTGLNTEAFF. Written as DNA, the CDR3 is TGTGCCAGCAGACTGACAGGGCTGAACACTGAAGCTTTCTTT.

This chain uses TRBV18 with TRBJ1-4, with D unresolved. The V end was cut by 8 bases, the J end by 0 bases, with 10 bases between. Germline V CDR1 and CDR2: KGHSH, LQKENI. The length of the CDR3 is 14 residues. CDR3 sequence (DNA): TGTGCCAGCCGCCGGGTCTCAACTAATGAAAAACTGTTTTTT. As protein: CASRRVSTNEKLFF.

V gene TRBV24-1 combines with J gene TRBJ2-1; 8 nucleotides agree with TRBD1. The CDR3 length is 16 residues. The J segment lost 2 bases and the V segment lost 4 bases, leaving 6 bases of the junction unmatched. The V gene's germline CDR1 is KGHDR and CDR2 SFDVKD. CDR3 nucleotide sequence: TGTGCCACCAGTGAGACCACAGGGGGTCCCTACAATGAGCAGTTCTTC. Amino acids: CATSETTGGPYNEQFF.

This chain's CDR3 is CASRIWAGAGSANEKLFF. Here the CDR3 DNA reads TGTGCCAGCAGGATCTGGGCAGGGGCAGGATCTGCTAATGAAAAACTGTTTTTT. V gene TRBV2 combines with J gene TRBJ1-4, with D perhaps matching TRBD1 (6 bases). The germline V and J ends were trimmed by 6 bases and 3 bases, with 23 bases remaining between them. Per germline, CDR1 SNHLY and CDR2 FYNNEI. The length of the CDR3 is 18 residues.

The chain joins TRBV6-4 to TRBJ1-2, with 10 nucleotides matching TRBD1. There are 16 residues in the CDR3. With V trimmed by 2 bases and J by 4 bases, 7 bases remained unmatched. Per the germline V gene, CDR1 is MRHNA and CDR2 is SNTAGT. The CDR3 protein is CASSDVTGQGSYGYTF. CDR3 DNA sequence: TGTGCCAGCAGTGACGTTACGGGACAGGGGAGCTATGGCTACACCTTC.

The chain couples TRBV3-1 (or the pseudogene TRBV3-2) to TRBJ1-1; TRBD1 might be the D (5 bases). This CDR3 has 14 residues. V was pared by 2 bases and J by 3 bases, with 10 bases between. Germline V gene lookup returns CDR1 LGHDT and CDR2 YNNKEL (reference sequence). As DNA, the CDR3 is TGTGCCAGCAGCCAATTCACAGGATACACTGAAGCTTTCTTT. Translation gives CASSQFTGYTEAFF.

V is TRBV6-5 and J is TRBJ2-1, with 13 bases that match TRBD2. CDR1 MNHEY and CDR2 SVGAGI come from the germline V gene. CDR3 length: 16 residues. V lost 2 bases, J lost 7 bases, and 5 bases stayed unmatched. CDR3 DNA sequence: TGTGCCAGCAGTTACGAGACTAGCGGGAGGAAAAATGAGCAGTTCTTC. Protein sequence: CASSYETSGRKNEQFF.

This clone was seen a few times. The gene calls are TRBV5-1 and TRBJ2-3, with D unresolved. CDR3 length equals 15 residues. V was cut by 5 bases and J by 1 base, with 14 bases left in between. Germline V lookup: CDR1 SGHRS, CDR2 YFSETQ. CDR3 sequence reads: CASRPGIAGTDTQYF. The CDR3, as DNA: TGCGCCAGCAGACCCGGTATTGCCGGCACAGATACGCAGTATTTT.

The J gene is TRBJ2-5, the V gene TRBV2; D is unclear. The CDR3 is made up of 13 amino acids. The V end lost 1 base, the J end lost 7 bases, and 10 bases lay between the germline ends. The germline CDR1 and CDR2 sequences are SNHLY and FYNNEI. CDR3 nucleotides: TGTGCCAGCAGTGAAGGCGAACTCCGGACCCAGTACTTC. Its translation: CASSEGELRTQYF.

J is TRBJ2-1 and V is TRBV7-2; 9 nucleotides align to TRBD1. Trimming took 3 bases from V and 8 from J; bases not matched to a gene: 8. The CDR3 extends over 15 amino acids. Germline V gene sequence: CDR1 SGHTA, CDR2 FQGNSA. In nucleotides, the CDR3 is TGTGCCAGCAGCTTCACAGGGGGCGCGGGCGATGAGCAGTTCTTC. This encodes CASSFTGGAGDEQFF.

This clone was seen a handful of times. The V gene is TRBV7-8, the J gene TRBJ2-7, with 12 bases lining up with TRBD1. J was trimmed by 3 bases and V by 4 bases; bases with no gene match: 7. This CDR3 region has 16 residues. Germline V gives CDR1 SGHVS, CDR2 FQNEAQ. CDR3 sequence (DNA): TGTGCCAGCAGCTCGGGACAGGGGGCGGTAGGCTACGAGCAGTACTTC. Translating it yields CASSSGQGAVGYEQYF.

This clone was found a few times. The chain has TRBV2 and TRBJ1-4, with D possibly being TRBD1 (5 bases). CDR1 and CDR2 from the germline V gene are SNHLY and FYNNEI. The CDR3 covers 14 residues. V lost 4 bases and J lost 6, with 12 bases in between. The CDR3 DNA follows: TGTGCCAGCAGTGTTCGCAGGGACTATGAAAAACTGTTTTTT. Translation gives CASSVRRDYEKLFF.

This chain uses TRBV29-1 with TRBJ1-2, with 9 nucleotides matching TRBD1. This CDR3 comprises 13 residues. With V trimmed by 4 bases and J by 5 bases, 5 bases remained unmatched. The germline gives CDR1 SQVTM, CDR2 ANQGSEA. Written as DNA, the CDR3 is TGCAGCGTTGGTGGGGACAGGGCGTATGGCTACACCTTC. Its protein product is CSVGGDRAYGYTF. The variable domain in full, completed from reference TRBV29-1 and TRBJ1-2, reads SAVISQKPSRDICQRGTSLTIQCQVDSQVTMMFWYRQQPGQSLTLIATANQGSEATYESGFVIDKFPISRPNLTFSTLTVSNMSPEDSSIYLCSVGGDRAYGYTFGSGTRLTVV.